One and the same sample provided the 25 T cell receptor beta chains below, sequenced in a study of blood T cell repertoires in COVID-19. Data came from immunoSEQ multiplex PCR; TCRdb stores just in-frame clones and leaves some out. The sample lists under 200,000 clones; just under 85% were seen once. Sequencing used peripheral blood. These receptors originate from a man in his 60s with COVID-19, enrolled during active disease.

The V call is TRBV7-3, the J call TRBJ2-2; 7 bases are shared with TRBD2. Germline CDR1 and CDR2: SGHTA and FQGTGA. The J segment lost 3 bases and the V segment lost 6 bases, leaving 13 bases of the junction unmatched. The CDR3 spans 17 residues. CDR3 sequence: CASSPTRASGDTGELFF. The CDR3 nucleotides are TGTGCCAGCAGTCCAACCAGGGCTAGCGGTGACACCGGGGAGCTGTTTTTT.

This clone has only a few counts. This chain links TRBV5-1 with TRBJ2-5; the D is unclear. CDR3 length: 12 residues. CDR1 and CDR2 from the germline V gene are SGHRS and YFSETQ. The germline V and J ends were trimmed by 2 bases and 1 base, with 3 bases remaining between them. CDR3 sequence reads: CASSFSQETQYF. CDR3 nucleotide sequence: TGCGCCAGCAGCTTCTCCCAAGAGACCCAGTACTTC.

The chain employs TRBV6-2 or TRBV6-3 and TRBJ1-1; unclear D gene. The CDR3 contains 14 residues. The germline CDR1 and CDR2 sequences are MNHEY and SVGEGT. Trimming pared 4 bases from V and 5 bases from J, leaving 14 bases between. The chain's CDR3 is CASSSPGRATEAFF. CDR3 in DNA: TGTGCCAGCAGTTCCCCGGGAAGGGCTACTGAAGCTTTCTTT.

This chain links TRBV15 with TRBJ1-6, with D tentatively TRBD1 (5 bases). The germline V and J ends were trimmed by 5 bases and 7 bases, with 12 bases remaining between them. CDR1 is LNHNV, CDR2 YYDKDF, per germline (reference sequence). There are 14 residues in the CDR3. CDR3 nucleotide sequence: TGTGCCACCAGCGCCGACAGATGGAATTCACCCCTCCACTTT. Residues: CATSADRWNSPLHF.

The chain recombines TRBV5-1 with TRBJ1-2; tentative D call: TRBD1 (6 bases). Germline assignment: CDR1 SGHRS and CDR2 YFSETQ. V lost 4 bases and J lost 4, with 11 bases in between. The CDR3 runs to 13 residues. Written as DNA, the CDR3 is TGCGCCAGCAGCCTCGGACAGTTCTATGGCTACACCTTC. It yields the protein CASSLGQFYGYTF.

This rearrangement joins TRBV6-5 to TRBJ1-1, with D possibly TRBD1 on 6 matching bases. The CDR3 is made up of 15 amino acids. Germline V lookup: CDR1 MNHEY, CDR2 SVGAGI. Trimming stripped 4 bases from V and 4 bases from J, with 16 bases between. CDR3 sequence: CASSSQGRRVTEAFF. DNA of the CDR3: TGTGCCAGCAGTTCACAGGGTAGGAGAGTCACTGAAGCTTTCTTT.

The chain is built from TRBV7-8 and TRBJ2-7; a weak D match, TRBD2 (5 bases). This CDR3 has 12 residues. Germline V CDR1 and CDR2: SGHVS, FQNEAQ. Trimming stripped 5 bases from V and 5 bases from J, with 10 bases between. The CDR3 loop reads CASSPRRNEQYF. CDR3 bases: TGTGCCAGCAGCCCCCGGAGGAACGAGCAGTACTTC.

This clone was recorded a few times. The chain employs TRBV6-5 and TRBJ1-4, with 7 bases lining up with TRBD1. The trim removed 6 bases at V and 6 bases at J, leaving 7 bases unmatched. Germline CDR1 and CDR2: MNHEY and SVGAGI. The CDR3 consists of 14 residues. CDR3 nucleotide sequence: TGTGCCAGCAGATCAGGGACAGTCTATGAAAAACTGTTTTTT. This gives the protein CASRSGTVYEKLFF.

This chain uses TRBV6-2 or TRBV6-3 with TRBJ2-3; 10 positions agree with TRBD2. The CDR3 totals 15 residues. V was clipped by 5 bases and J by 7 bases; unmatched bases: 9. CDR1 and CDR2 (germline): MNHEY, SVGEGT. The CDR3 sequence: CASSRPPSGSYTQYF. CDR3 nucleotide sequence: TGTGCCAGCAGTCGTCCCCCTAGCGGGAGTTATACGCAGTATTTT.

The CDR3 sequence: CASRSRQAGANVLTF. CDR3 coding DNA: TGTGCCAGCAGATCGAGACAAGCTGGGGCCAACGTCCTGACTTTC. The J gene is TRBJ2-6, the V gene TRBV2; no clear D. Trimming left V 6 bases short and J 2 bases short, with 11 bases between. The CDR3 has 15 amino acids. Germline-derived CDR1 and CDR2 are SNHLY and FYNNEI.

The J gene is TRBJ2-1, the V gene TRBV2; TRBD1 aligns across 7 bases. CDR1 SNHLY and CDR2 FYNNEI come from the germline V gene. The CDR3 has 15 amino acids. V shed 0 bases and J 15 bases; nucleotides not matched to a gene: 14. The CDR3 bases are TGTGCCAGCAGTGAAGCCCGACAGGGTGTAGGGCAACTGTTCTTC. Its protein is CASSEARQGVGQLFF.

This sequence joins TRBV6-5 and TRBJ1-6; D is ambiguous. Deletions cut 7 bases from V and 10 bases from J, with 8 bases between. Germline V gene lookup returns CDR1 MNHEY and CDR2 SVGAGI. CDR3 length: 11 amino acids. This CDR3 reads CASNAGSPLHF. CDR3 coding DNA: TGTGCCAGCAACGCGGGGTCACCCCTCCACTTT.

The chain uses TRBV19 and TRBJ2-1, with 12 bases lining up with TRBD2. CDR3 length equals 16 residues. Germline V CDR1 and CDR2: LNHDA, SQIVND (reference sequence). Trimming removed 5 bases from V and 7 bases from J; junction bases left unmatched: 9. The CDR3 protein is CASSAASGRALNEQFF. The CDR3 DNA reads TGTGCCAGTAGTGCAGCTAGCGGGAGGGCCTTAAATGAGCAGTTCTTC. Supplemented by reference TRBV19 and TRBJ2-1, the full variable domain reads DGGITQSPKYLFRKEGQNVTLSCEQNLNHDAMYWYRQDPGQGLRLIYYSQIVNDFQKGDIAEGYSVSREKKESFPLTVTSAQKNPTAFYLCASSAASGRALNEQFFGPGTRLTVL.

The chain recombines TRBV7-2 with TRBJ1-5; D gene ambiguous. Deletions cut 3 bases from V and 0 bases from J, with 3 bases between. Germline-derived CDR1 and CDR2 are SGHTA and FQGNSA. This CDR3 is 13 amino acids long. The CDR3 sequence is CASSFYSNQPQHF. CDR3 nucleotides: TGTGCCAGCAGCTTTTATAGCAATCAGCCCCAGCATTTT.

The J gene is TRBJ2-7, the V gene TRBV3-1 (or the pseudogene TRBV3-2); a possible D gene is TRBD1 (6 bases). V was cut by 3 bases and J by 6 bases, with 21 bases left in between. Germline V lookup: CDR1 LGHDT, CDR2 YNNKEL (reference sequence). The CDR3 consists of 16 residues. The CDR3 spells CASSHLPQGKDGEQYF. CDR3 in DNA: TGTGCCAGCAGCCATCTACCTCAGGGGAAGGACGGCGAGCAGTACTTC.

Here the CDR3 reads CASSSQGEGYGYTF. CDR3 sequence (DNA): TGTGCCAGCAGTTCACAGGGGGAGGGGTATGGCTACACCTTC. The chain combines TRBV28 with TRBJ1-2, with 8 bases identical to TRBD1. V gave up 4 bases and J gave up 5 bases; unmatched junction bases: 6. Germline assignment: CDR1 MDHEN and CDR2 SYDVKM. There are 14 residues in the CDR3.

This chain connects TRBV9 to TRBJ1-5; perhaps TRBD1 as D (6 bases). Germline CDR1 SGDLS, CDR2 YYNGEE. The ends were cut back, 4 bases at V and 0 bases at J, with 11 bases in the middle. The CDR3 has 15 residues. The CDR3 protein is CASSPSQGSNQPQHF. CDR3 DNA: TGTGCCAGCAGCCCATCACAGGGTAGCAATCAGCCCCAGCATTTT.

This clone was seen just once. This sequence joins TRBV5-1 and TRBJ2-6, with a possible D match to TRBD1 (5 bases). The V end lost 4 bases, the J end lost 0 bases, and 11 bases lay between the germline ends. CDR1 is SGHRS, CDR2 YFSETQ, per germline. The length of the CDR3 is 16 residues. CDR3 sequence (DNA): TGCGCCAGCAGCAAAAACAGGAACTCTGGGGCCAACGTCCTGACTTTC. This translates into CASSKNRNSGANVLTF. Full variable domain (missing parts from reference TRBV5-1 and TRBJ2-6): KAGVTQTPRYLIKTRGQQVTLSCSPISGHRSVSWYQQTPGQGLQFLFEYFSETQRNKGNFPGRFSGRQFSNSRSEMNVSTLELGDSALYLCASSKNRNSGANVLTFGAGSRLTVL.

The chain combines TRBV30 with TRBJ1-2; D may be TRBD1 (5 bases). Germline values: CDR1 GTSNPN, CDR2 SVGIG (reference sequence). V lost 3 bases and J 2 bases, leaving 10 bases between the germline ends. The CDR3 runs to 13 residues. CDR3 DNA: TGTGCCTGGAGGAAACCAGGGAACTATGGCTACACCTTC. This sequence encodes CAWRKPGNYGYTF. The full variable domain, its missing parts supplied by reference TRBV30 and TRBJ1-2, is SQTIHQWPATLVQPVGSPLSLECTVEGTSNPNLYWYRQAAGRGLQLLFYSVGIGQISSEVPQNLSASRPQDRQFILSSKKLLLSDSGFYLCAWRKPGNYGYTFGSGTRLTVV.

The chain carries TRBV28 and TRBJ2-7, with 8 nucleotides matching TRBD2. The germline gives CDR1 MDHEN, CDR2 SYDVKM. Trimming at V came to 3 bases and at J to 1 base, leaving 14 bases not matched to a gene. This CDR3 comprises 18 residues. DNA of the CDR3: TGTGCCAGCAGTTTGTATACCCCAGGACTAGCCTCATCCTACGAGCAGTACTTC. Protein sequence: CASSLYTPGLASSYEQYF.

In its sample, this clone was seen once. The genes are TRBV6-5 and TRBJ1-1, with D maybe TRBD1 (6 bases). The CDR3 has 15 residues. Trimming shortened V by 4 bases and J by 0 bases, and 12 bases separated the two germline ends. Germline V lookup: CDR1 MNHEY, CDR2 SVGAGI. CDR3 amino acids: CASSSRQVMNTEAFF. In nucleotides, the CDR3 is TGTGCCAGCAGTTCCAGACAGGTCATGAACACTGAAGCTTTCTTT.

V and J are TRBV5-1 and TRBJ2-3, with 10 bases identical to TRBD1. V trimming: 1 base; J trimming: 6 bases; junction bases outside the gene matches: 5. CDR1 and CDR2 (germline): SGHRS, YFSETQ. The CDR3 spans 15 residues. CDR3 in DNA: TGCGCCAGCAGCTTGCGACAGGGGGCAGATGATACGCAGTATTTT. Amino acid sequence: CASSLRQGADDTQYF.

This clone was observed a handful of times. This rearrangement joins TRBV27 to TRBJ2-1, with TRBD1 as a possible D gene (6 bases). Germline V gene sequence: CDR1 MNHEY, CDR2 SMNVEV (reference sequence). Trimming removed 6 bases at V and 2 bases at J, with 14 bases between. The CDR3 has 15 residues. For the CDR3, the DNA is TGTGCCAGCAGGATACAGGGCGCTACCTACAATGAGCAGTTCTTC. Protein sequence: CASRIQGATYNEQFF.

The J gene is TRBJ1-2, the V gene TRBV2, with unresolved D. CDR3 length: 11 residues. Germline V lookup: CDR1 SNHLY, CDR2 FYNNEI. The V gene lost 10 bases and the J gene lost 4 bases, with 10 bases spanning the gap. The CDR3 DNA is TGTGCCACCGGAGAGTCCTATGGCTACACCTTC. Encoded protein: CATGESYGYTF.

The DNA of the CDR3 is TGTGCCAGTACGGGACAGTACACCCGCTCTGGAAACACCATATATTTT. This gives the protein CASTGQYTRSGNTIYF. The rearrangement uses TRBV19 and TRBJ1-3, with TRBD1 matching 7 bases. Germline V CDR1 and CDR2: LNHDA, SQIVND (reference sequence). The CDR3 covers 16 residues. The ends lost 7 bases at V and 0 bases at J; junction bases unmatched: 9.